This T cell receptor beta chain was captured in a study of control samples from healthy donors and cancer patients (dated by TCRdb to the early 2020s). In regard to this clone: Its cognate antigen has yet to be identified. No quality values exist for individual bases; no much larger clone is one base distant.

The library was prepared using the immunoSEQ multiplex PCR assay. Sourced from immuneACCESS, this table was stored by TCRdb with only in-frame sequences that have V and J called. A share of the clones is absent; for the studies checked, an unresolved V gene accounts for under half, and the remainder has no known explanation. The sample table shows around 68,000 clones, and 84% are seen once. Of the sample, about 3.1% falls within the top ten clones. From its cysteine to its phenylalanine, the CDR3 spans 15 amino acids. The DNA shown is the 45-base CDR3, in frame from base 1. CDR1 is given as MNHNY and CDR2 as SVGAGI, both from the germline V gene (reference sequence). For this chain, trimming is 0 bases at the V end and 2 bases at the J end, and the number of junction bases without a gene match is 3.

The clonotype comes from a woman between 45 and 60 years old with lung cancer. Recombination connected TRBV6-6 to TRBJ1-2; 7 bases in the junction line up with TRBD1. The material sequenced was PBMCs. This receptor carries the CDR3 CASSYSRGPNYGYTF. The base sequence is TGTGCCAGCAGTTACTCGAGGGGGCCGAACTATGGCTACACCTTC.